Shown below are 6 T cell receptor beta chains from a single sample sequenced in a study of T cell responses to AZD1222 COVID-19 vaccine. The table came from immunoSEQ multiplex PCR; TCRdb's copy has only in-frame clones and leaves some out. The table lists 95,000 to 150,000 clones, roughly 93% of them singletons. The sample consisted of peripheral blood, taken on day 0 of AZD1222 vaccination. The receptor set was obtained from an adult in good health.

The gene calls are TRBV5-8 and TRBJ1-2, with no clear D. CDR1 is SGHTS, CDR2 YDEGEE, per germline. CDR3 length: 14 residues. V dropped 2 bases and J dropped 4 bases, with 12 bases sitting between them. The CDR3 loop reads CASSLATDRYGYTF. The CDR3 coding sequence is TGTGCCAGCAGCTTAGCTACAGATCGCTATGGCTACACCTTC.

The V call is TRBV5-1, the J call TRBJ2-1; D might be TRBD1 (5 bases). This CDR3 is built from 15 residues. Trimming took off 0 bases at V and 8 bases at J, with 15 bases between the two ends. Germline V CDR1 and CDR2: SGHRS, YFSETQ. Written as DNA, the CDR3 is TGCGCCAGCAGCTTGGCTGGACAAATGGTAGATGAGCAGTTCTTC. Its translation: CASSLAGQMVDEQFF. Full variable domain (rest looked up from reference TRBV5-1 and TRBJ2-1): KAGVTQTPRYLIKTRGQQVTLSCSPISGHRSVSWYQQTPGQGLQFLFEYFSETQRNKGNFPGRFSGRQFSNSRSEMNVSTLELGDSALYLCASSLAGQMVDEQFFGPGTRLTVL.

CDR3 sequence (DNA): TGTGCCAGCAGCTTGGTGGGGACAGGGGTGAACACTGAAGCTTTCTTT. This codes for CASSLVGTGVNTEAFF. The chain has TRBV5-8 and TRBJ1-1; 10 bases are a match to TRBD1. CDR3 size: 16 residues. Germline assignment: CDR1 SGHTS and CDR2 YDEGEE. V lost 0 bases, J lost 0 bases, and 2 bases stayed unmatched.

The gene calls are TRBV5-1 and TRBJ2-3; D gene unclear. The CDR3 spans 13 residues. The V end was cut by 6 bases, the J end by 1 base, with 9 bases between. Germline CDR1 SGHRS, CDR2 YFSETQ. The CDR3 coding sequence is TGCGCCAGCACCTTAACAGGCACAGATACGCAGTATTTT. This sequence encodes CASTLTGTDTQYF.

The genes are TRBV11-2 and TRBJ2-3; D may be TRBD1 (6 bases). This CDR3 has 16 residues. Between the trimmed V and J ends, which lost 5 bases and 4 bases, there was a span of 19 bases. The germline V gene has CDR1 SGHAT and CDR2 FQNNGV. The CDR3 DNA sequence: TGTGCCAGCAGCCGGGCGAGATCAGGGGTCCCAGATACGCAGTATTTT. Protein product: CASSRARSGVPDTQYF.

This rearrangement joins TRBV2 to TRBJ2-3; D remains unclear. Germline V gene data show CDR1 as SNHLY and CDR2 as FYNNEI. This CDR3 comprises 14 residues. V was trimmed by 5 bases and J by 0 bases, leaving 9 bases between them. CDR3 protein: CASSRRLSTDTQYF. In DNA, the CDR3 is TGTGCCAGCAGTAGACGGCTTAGCACAGATACGCAGTATTTT.